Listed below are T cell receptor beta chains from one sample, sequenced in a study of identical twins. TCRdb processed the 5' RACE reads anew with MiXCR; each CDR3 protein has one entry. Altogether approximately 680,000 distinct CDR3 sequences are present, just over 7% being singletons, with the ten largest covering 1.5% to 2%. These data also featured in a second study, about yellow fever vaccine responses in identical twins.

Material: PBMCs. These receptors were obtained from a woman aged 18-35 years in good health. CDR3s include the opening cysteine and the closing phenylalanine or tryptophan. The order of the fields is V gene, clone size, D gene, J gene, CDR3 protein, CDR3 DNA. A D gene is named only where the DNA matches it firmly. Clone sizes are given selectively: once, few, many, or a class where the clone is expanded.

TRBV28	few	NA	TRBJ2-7	CASGTRTEPIYYEQYF	TGTGCCAGCGGCACCAGGACAGAACCCATCTATTACGAGCAGTACTTC
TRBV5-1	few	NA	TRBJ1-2	CASSSDGNYGYTF	TGCGCCAGCAGCTCTGACGGGAACTATGGCTACACCTTC
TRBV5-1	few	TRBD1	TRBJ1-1	CASSFGQGRVDTEAFF	TGCGCCAGCAGCTTCGGACAGGGAAGGGTGGACACTGAAGCTTTCTTT
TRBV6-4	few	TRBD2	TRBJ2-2	CASSKETSNTGELFF	TGTGCCAGCAGTAAGGAGACTAGCAACACCGGGGAGCTGTTTTTT
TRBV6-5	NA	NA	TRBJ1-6	CASSYGDSPLHF	TGTGCCAGCAGCTACGGTGATTCACCCCTCCACTTT
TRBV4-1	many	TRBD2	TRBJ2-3	CASSPQGSGGLDTQYF	TGCGCCAGCAGCCCCCAGGGTAGCGGGGGCCTAGATACGCAGTATTTT
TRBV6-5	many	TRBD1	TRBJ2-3	CASSWGDRGLADTQYF	TGTGCCAGCAGTTGGGGGGACAGGGGGCTAGCAGATACGCAGTATTTT
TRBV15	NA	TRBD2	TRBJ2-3	CATKAGGTDTQYF	TGTGCCACCAAAGCGGGAGGCACAGATACGCAGTATTTT
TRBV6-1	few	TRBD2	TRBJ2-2	CASRNPGLAGGGTGELFF	TGTGCCAGCCGTAATCCGGGACTAGCGGGAGGTGGCACCGGGGAGCTGTTTTTT
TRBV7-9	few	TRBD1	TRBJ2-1	CASSSRQGGSNEQFF	TGTGCCAGCAGCTCCCGACAGGGGGGAAGCAATGAGCAGTTCTTC
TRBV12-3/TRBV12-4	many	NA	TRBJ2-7	CASSQTLVYEQYF	TGTGCCAGCAGCCAAACATTAGTCTACGAGCAGTACTTC
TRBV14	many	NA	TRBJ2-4	CASSQDNLKNIQYF	TGTGCCAGCAGCCAAGACAACCTAAAAAACATTCAGTACTTC
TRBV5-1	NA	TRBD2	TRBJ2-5	CASSLATSGTETQYF	TGCGCCAGCAGCTTGGCGACTAGCGGTACGGAGACCCAGTACTTC
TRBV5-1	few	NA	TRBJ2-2	CASSTDPGELFF	TGCGCCAGCAGCACCGATCCCGGGGAGCTGTTTTTT
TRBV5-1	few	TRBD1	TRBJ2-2	CASSWGTGVNTGELFF	TGCGCCAGCAGCTGGGGGACAGGGGTGAACACCGGGGAGCTGTTTTTT
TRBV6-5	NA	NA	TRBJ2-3	CASSSRRSTDTQYF	TGTGCCAGCAGTTCACGACGGTCCACAGATACGCAGTATTTT
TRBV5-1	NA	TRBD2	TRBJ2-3	CASSSDGASGGAGGDTQYF	TGCGCCAGCAGCTCGGACGGGGCTAGCGGGGGCGCCGGAGGAGATACGCAGTATTTT
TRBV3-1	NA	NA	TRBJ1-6	CASSRSKNSPLHF	TGTGCCAGCAGCCGGAGTAAGAATTCACCCCTCCACTTT
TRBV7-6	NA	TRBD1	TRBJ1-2	CASSPGQALYGYTF	TGTGCCAGCAGCCCTGGACAGGCCCTCTATGGCTACACCTTC
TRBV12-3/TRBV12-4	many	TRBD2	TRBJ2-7	CASSFQGSGRTSYEQYF	TGTGCCAGCAGTTTCCAGGGAAGCGGGAGAACCTCCTACGAGCAGTACTTC
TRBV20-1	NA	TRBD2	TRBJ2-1	CSARGLAGPSSYNEQFF	TGCAGTGCTAGAGGACTAGCGGGCCCGAGCTCCTACAATGAGCAGTTCTTC
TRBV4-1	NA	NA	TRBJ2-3	CASSHVGPPPNTQYF	TGCGCCAGCAGCCACGTGGGGCCCCCGCCGAATACGCAGTATTTT
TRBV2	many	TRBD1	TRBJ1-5	CASSETGGPSNQPQHF	TGTGCCAGCAGTGAAACAGGGGGGCCCAGCAATCAGCCCCAGCATTTT
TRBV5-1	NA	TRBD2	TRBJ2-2	CASTHGAGDTGELFF	TGCGCCAGCACCCATGGGGCGGGGGACACCGGGGAGCTGTTTTTT
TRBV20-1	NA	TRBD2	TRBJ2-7	CSARDPGLGSRYEQYF	TGCAGTGCTAGAGATCCGGGACTAGGATCTCGGTACGAGCAGTACTTC
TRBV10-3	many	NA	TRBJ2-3	CAISSGDVTQYF	TGTGCCATCAGTTCGGGCGATGTTACGCAGTATTTT
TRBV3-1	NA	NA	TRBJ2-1	CASSQDPAGRVNEQFF	TGTGCCAGCAGCCAAGACCCAGCGGGTAGGGTTAATGAGCAGTTCTTC
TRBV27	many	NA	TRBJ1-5	CASSPRSRANQPQHF	TGTGCCAGCAGTCCCCGCTCTAGGGCCAATCAGCCCCAGCATTTT
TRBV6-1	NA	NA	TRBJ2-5	CASSEGLGPTQYF	TGTGCCAGCAGTGAAGGCCTCGGTCCGACCCAGTACTTC
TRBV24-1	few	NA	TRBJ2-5	CATSDSLVGGQETQYF	TGTGCCACCAGTGATTCACTGGTCGGGGGACAAGAGACCCAGTACTTC
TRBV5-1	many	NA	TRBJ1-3	CASSLGDTSSSGNTIYF	TGCGCCAGCAGCTTAGGAGACACCTCGAGCTCTGGAAACACCATATATTTT
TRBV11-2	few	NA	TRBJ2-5	CASSSLQGWETQYF	TGTGCCAGCAGCTCCCTTCAGGGGTGGGAGACCCAGTACTTC
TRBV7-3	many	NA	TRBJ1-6	CASSLTVDSPLHF	TGTGCCAGCAGCTTGACAGTCGATTCACCCCTCCACTTT
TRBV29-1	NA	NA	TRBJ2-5	CSVDFQKETQYF	TGCAGCGTTGATTTCCAGAAAGAGACCCAGTACTTC
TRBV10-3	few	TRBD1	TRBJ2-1	CAISGTGGDSYNEQFF	TGTGCCATCAGCGGGACAGGGGGAGACTCCTACAATGAGCAGTTCTTC
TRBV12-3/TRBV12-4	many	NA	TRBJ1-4	CASSLVEKLFF	TGTGCCAGCAGTTTAGTCGAAAAACTGTTTTTT
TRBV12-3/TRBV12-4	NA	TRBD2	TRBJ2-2	CACCRAGLAGGYTGELFF	TGTGCCTGCTGTCGCGCGGGACTAGCGGGAGGGTACACCGGGGAGCTGTTTTTT
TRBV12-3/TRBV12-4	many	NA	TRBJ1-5	CASSQRGLSNQPQHF	TGTGCCAGCAGCCAGAGGGGTCTTAGCAATCAGCCCCAGCATTTT
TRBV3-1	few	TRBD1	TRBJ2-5	CASSQVDREETQYF	TGTGCCAGCAGCCAAGTAGACAGGGAAGAGACCCAGTACTTC
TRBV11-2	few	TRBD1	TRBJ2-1	CASRGQGAQNYNEQFF	TGTGCCAGCAGGGGACAGGGTGCCCAAAACTACAATGAGCAGTTCTTC
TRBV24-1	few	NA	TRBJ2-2	CATSHRFGELFF	TGTGCCACCAGCCACCGGTTCGGGGAGCTGTTTTTT
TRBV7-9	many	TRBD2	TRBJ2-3	CASSPRLAEGDTQYF	TGTGCCAGCAGCCCTCGACTAGCGGAGGGGGATACGCAGTATTTT
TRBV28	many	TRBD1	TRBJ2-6	CASSFHSLGQGAPGANVLTF	TGTGCCAGCAGTTTTCACTCCCTCGGACAGGGGGCGCCAGGGGCCAACGTCCTGACTTTC
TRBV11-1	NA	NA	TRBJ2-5	CASSNLRDSRRGTETQYF	TGTGCCAGCAGCAACCTCCGGGACTCAAGAAGGGGGACGGAGACCCAGTACTTC
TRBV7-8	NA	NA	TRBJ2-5	CASSSSRTVPGRETQYF	TGTGCCAGCAGCTCCTCCCGGACAGTCCCGGGGAGAGAGACCCAGTACTTC
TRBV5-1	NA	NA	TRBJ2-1	CASSPGSQGPSNEQFF	TGCGCCAGCAGCCCCGGCTCTCAGGGACCTTCCAATGAGCAGTTCTTC
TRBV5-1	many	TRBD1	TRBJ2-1	CASSPRTGDNNEQFF	TGCGCCAGCAGCCCCCGGACAGGGGACAACAATGAGCAGTTCTTC
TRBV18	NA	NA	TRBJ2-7	CASSRRTASGNEQYF	TGTGCCAGCTCGCGAAGGACAGCCTCGGGGAACGAGCAGTACTTC
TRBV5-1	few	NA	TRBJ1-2	CASSSSGLDYGYTF	TGCGCCAGCAGCTCTTCCGGTCTCGACTATGGCTACACCTTC
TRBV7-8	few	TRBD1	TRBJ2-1	CASIPGTGYNEQFF	TGTGCCAGCATCCCGGGGACAGGCTACAATGAGCAGTTCTTC
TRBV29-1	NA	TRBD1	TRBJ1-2	CSVSGTGGLYGYTF	TGCAGCGTTAGCGGGACAGGGGGGCTCTACGGCTACACCTTC
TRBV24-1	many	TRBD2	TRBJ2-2	CATSDLRTSDGGELFF	TGTGCCACCAGTGATTTGAGGACTAGTGATGGCGGGGAGCTGTTTTTT
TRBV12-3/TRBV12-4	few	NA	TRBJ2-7	CASSFVRDEQYF	TGTGCCAGCAGTTTTGTTCGAGACGAGCAGTACTTC
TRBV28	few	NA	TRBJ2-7	CASSPSGPVNEQYF	TGTGCCAGCAGTCCATCAGGCCCCGTGAACGAGCAGTACTTC
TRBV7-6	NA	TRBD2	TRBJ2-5	CASSLAFDGGRETQYF	TGTGCCAGCAGCTTAGCGTTTGACGGGGGGAGAGAGACCCAGTACTTC
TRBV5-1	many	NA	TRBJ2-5	CASSFSGLGETQYF	TGCGCCAGCAGCTTTAGCGGTCTAGGCGAGACCCAGTACTTC
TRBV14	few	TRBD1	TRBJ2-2	CASSPQQGISGELFF	TGTGCCAGCAGCCCTCAACAGGGGATTTCCGGGGAGCTGTTTTTT
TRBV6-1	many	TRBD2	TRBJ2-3	CASRPSPAGATDTQYF	TGTGCCAGCAGGCCCTCGCCAGCGGGGGCCACAGATACGCAGTATTTT
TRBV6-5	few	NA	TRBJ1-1	CASSSSPQGSEAFF	TGTGCCAGCAGTTCCTCGCCACAGGGTTCTGAAGCTTTCTTT